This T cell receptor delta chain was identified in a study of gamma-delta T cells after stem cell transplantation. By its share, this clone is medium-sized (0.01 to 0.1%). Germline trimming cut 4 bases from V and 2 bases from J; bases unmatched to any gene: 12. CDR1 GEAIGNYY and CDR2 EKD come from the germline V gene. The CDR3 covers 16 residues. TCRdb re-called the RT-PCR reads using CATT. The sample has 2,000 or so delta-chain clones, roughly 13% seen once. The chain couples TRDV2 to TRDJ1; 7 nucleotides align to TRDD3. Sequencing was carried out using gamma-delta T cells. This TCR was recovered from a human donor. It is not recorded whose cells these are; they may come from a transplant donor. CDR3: CACEPLGIPPTDKLIF. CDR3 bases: TGTGCCTGTGAACCTCTAGGGATACCTCCAACCGATAAACTCATCTTT.